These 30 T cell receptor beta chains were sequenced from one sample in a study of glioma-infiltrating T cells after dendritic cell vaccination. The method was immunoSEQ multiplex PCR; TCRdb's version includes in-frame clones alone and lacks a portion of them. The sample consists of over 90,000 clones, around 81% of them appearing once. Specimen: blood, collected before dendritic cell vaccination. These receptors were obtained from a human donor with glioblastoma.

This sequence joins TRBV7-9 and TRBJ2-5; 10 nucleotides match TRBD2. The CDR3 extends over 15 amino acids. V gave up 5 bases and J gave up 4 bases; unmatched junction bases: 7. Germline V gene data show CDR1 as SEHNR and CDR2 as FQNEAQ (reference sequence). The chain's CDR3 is CASSRYSGGRETQYF. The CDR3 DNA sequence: TGTGCCAGCAGCCGATATAGCGGGGGGCGAGAGACCCAGTACTTC.

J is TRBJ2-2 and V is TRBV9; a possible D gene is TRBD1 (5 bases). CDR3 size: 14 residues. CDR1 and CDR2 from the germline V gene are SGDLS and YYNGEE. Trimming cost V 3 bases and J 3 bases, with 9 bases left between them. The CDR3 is CASSAWGYTGELFF. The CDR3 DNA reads TGTGCCAGCAGCGCCTGGGGCTACACCGGGGAGCTGTTTTTT.

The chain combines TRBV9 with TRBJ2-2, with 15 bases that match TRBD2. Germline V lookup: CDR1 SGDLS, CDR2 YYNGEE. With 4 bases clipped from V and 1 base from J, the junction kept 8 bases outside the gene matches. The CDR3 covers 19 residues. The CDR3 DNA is TGTGCCAGCAGCCCAGGACTAGCGGGGGGGCCAGGGAACACCGGGGAGCTGTTTTTT. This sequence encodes CASSPGLAGGPGNTGELFF.

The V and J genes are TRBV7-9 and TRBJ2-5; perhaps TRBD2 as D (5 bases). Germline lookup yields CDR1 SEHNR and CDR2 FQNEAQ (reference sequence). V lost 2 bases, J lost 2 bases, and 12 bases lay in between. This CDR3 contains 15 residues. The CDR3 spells CASSLPAGLQETQYF. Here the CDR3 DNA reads TGTGCCAGCAGCTTACCCGCGGGTTTACAAGAGACCCAGTACTTC.

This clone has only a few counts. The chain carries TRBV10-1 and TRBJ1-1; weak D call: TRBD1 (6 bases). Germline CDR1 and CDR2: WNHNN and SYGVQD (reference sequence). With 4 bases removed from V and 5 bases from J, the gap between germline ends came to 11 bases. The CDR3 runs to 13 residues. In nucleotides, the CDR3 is TGCGCCAGCAGTGGGCAGGGGAATACTGAAGCTTTCTTT. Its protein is CASSGQGNTEAFF.

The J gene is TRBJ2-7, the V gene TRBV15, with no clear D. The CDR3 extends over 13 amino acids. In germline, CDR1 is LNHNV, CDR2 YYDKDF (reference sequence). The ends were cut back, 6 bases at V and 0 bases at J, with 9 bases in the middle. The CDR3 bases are TGTGCCACCAGAAAGCCAAGCTCCTACGAGCAGTACTTC. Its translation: CATRKPSSYEQYF. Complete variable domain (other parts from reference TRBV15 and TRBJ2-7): DAMVIQNPRYQVTQFGKPVTLSCSQTLNHNVMYWYQQKSSQAPKLLFHYYDKDFNNEADTPDNFQSRRPNTSFCFLDIRSPGLGDTAMYLCATRKPSSYEQYFGPGTRLTVT.

The CDR3 DNA is TGCGCCAGCAGCAGACGACAGGGGAGGAACAATGAGCAGTTCTTC. This gives the protein CASSRRQGRNNEQFF. The chain is built from TRBV5-1 and TRBJ2-1, with 8 bases fitting TRBD1. CDR3 size: 15 residues. Germline V gene sequence: CDR1 SGHRS, CDR2 YFSETQ. The V and J ends lost 4 bases and 5 bases, in that order; junction bases with no gene match: 8.

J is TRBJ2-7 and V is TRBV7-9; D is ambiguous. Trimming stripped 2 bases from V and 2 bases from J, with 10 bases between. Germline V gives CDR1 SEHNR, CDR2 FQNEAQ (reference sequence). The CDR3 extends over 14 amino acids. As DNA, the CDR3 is TGTGCCAGCAGCTTACTAACAGCTACCTACGAGCAGTACTTC. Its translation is CASSLLTATYEQYF.

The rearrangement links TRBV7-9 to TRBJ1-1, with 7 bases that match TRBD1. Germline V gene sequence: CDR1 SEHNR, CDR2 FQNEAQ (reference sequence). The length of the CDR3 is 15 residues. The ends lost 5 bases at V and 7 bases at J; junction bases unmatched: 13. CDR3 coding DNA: TGTGCCAGCAGCCCGGGGGAAACAGGGGCCCTTGAAGCTTTCTTT. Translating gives CASSPGETGALEAFF.

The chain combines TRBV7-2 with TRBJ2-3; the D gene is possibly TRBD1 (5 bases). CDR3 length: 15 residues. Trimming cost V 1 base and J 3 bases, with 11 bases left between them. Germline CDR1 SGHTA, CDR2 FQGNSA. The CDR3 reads CASSLVGDKTDTQYF. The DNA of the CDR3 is TGTGCCAGCAGCTTAGTAGGGGATAAGACAGATACGCAGTATTTT.

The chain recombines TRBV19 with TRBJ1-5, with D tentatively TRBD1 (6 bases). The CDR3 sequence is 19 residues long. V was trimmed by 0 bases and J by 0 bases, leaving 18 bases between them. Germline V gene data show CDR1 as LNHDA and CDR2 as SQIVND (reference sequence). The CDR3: CASSIDWAGAPTSNQPQHF. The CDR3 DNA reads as TGTGCCAGTAGTATAGATTGGGCGGGGGCGCCAACTAGCAATCAGCCCCAGCATTTT.

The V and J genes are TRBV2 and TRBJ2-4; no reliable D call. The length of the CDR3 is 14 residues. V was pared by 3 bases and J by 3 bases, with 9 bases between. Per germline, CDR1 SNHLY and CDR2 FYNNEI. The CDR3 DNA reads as TGTGCCAGCAGTGAGTTTTTAGACAAAAACATTCAGTACTTC. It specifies CASSEFLDKNIQYF.

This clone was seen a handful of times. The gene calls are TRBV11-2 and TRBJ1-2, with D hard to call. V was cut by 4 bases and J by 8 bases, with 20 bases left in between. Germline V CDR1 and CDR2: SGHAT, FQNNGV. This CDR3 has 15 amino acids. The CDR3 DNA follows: TGTGCCAGCAGCTCGATGGAGGTCAGAACTTCGGGCTACACCTTC. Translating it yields CASSSMEVRTSGYTF.

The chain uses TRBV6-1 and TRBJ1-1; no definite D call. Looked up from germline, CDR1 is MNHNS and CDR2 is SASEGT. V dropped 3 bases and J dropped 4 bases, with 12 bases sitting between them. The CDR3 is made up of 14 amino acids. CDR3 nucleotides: TGTGCCAGCAGTGATGTGACAACTTTCACTGAAGCTTTCTTT. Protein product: CASSDVTTFTEAFF.

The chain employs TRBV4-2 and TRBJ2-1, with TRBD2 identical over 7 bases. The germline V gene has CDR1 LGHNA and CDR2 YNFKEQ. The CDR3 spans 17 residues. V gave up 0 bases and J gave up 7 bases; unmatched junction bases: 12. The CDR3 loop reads CASSQDRPAGPKNEQFF. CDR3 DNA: TGTGCCAGCAGCCAAGATCGACCAGCGGGGCCGAAGAATGAGCAGTTCTTC.

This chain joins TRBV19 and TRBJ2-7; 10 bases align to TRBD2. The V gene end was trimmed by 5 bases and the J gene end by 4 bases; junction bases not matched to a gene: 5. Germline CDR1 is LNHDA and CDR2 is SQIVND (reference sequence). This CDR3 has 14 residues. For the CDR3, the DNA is TGTGCCAGTAGTGGGCTAGCGGGGGCTTACGAGCAGTACTTC. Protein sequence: CASSGLAGAYEQYF. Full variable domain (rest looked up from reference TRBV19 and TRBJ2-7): DGGITQSPKYLFRKEGQNVTLSCEQNLNHDAMYWYRQDPGQGLRLIYYSQIVNDFQKGDIAEGYSVSREKKESFPLTVTSAQKNPTAFYLCASSGLAGAYEQYFGPGTRLTVT.

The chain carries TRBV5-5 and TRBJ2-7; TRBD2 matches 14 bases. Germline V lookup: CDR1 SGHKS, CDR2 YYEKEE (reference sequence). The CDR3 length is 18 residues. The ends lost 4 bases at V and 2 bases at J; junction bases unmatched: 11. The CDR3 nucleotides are TGTGCCAGCAGCGGGGGGACTAGCGGGGGCCCTATTACCTACGAGCAGTACTTC. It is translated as CASSGGTSGGPITYEQYF.

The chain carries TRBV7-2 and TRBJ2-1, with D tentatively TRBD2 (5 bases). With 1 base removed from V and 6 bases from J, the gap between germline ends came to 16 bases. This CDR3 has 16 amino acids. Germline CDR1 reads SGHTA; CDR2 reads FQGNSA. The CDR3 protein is CASSLGLVSRANEQFF. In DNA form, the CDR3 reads TGTGCCAGCAGCTTAGGTCTAGTGTCGAGGGCCAATGAGCAGTTCTTC.

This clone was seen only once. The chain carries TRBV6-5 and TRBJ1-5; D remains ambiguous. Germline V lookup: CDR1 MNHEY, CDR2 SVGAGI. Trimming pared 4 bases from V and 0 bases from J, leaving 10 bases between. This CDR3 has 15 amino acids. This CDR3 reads CASSSSPDSNQPQHF. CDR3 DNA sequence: TGTGCCAGCAGTTCCTCCCCAGATAGCAATCAGCCCCAGCATTTT.

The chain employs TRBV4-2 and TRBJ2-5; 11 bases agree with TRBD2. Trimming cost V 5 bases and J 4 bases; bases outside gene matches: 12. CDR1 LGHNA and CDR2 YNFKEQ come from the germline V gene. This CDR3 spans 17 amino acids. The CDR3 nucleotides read TGTGCCAGCAGCGCGGGGCTAGCGGGGGGTGTAGGAGAGACCCAGTACTTC. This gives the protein CASSAGLAGGVGETQYF.

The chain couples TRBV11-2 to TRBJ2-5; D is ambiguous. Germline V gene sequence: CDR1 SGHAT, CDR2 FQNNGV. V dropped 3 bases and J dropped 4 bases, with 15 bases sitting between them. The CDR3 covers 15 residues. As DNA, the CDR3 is TGTGCCAGCAGCTTTTTGGGCTCCTCTCCAGAGACCCAGTACTTC. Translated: CASSFLGSSPETQYF. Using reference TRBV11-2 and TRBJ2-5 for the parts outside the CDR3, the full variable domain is EAGVAQSPRYKIIEKRQSVAFWCNPISGHATLYWYQQILGQGPKLLIQFQNNGVVDDSQLPKDRFSAERLKGVDSTLKIQPAKLEDSAVYLCASSFLGSSPETQYFGPGTRLLVL.

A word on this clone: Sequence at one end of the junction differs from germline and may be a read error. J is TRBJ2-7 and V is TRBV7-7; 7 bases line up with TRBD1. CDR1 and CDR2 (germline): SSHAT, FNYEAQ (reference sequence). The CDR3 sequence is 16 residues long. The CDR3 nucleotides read TGTGCTAGCAGCTTAGGGACAGTTCATTTGGACTACGAGCAGTACTTC. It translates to CASSLGTVHLDYEQYF.

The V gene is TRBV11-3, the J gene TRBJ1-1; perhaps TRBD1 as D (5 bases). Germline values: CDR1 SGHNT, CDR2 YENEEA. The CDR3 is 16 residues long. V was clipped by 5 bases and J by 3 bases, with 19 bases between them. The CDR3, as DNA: TGTGCCAGCAGCCCCTTATTCGGGGGATGGGACACTGAAGCTTTCTTT. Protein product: CASSPLFGGWDTEAFF.

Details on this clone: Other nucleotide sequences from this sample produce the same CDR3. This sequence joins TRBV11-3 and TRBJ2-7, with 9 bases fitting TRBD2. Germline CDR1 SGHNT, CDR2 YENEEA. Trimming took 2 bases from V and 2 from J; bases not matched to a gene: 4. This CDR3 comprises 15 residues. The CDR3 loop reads CASSLFSGGTYEQYF. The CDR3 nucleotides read TGTGCCAGCAGCTTATTCAGCGGGGGGACCTACGAGCAGTACTTC.

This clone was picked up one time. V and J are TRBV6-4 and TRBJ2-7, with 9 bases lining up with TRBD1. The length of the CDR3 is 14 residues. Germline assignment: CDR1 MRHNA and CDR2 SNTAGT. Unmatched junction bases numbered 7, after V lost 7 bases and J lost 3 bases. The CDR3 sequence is CASKRRTGDYEQYF. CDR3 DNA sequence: TGTGCCAGCAAGAGAAGGACAGGGGACTACGAGCAGTACTTC.

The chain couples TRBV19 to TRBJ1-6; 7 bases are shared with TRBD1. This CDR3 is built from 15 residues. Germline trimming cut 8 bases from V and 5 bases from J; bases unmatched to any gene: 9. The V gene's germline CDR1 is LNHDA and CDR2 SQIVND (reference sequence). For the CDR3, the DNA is TGTGCCAGTGCCATCGACAGGGTGAATAATTCACCCCTCCACTTT. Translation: CASAIDRVNNSPLHF.

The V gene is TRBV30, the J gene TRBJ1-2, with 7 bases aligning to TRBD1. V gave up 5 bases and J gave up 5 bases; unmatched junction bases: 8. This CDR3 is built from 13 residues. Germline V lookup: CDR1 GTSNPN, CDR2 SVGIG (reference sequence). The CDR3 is CAWVTGERYGYTF. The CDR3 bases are TGTGCCTGGGTCACAGGGGAGAGGTATGGCTACACCTTC.

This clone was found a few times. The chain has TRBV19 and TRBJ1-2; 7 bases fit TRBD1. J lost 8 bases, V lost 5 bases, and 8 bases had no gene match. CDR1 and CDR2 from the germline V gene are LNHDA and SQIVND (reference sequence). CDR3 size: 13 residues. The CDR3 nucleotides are TGTGCCAGTAGTCGCAGGGGGACCGGAGGCTACACCTTC. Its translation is CASSRRGTGGYTF.

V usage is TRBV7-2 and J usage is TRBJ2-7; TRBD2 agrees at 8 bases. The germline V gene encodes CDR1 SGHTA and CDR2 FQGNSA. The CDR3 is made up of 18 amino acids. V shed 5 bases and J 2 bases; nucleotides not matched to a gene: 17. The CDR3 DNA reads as TGTGCCAGCAGCCCCCGGGGAGGTGTGTCCGGGGGGGCCTACGAGCAGTACTTC. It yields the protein CASSPRGGVSGGAYEQYF.

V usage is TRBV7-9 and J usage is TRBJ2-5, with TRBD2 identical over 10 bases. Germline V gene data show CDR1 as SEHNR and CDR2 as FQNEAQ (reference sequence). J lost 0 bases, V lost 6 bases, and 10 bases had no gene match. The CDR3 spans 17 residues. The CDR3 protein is CASRPLAGASYQETQYF. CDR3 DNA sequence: TGTGCCAGCAGACCTCTAGCGGGGGCTTCGTACCAAGAGACCCAGTACTTC.